This passage covers 22 T cell receptor beta chains from one sample sequenced in a study of T cell responses to AZD1222 COVID-19 vaccine. The repertoire was sequenced with immunoSEQ multiplex PCR; TCRdb's copy has only in-frame clones and lacks some. The sample consists of under 110,000 clones, 90% of them appearing once. Sequenced material: peripheral blood, taken on day 0 of AZD1222 vaccination. The receptors come from an adult in good health.

The rearrangement joins TRBV15 to TRBJ2-7; maybe TRBD1 (6 bases). This CDR3 is built from 15 residues. Between the trimmed V and J ends, which lost 1 base and 5 bases, there was a span of 15 bases. The V gene's germline CDR1 is LNHNV and CDR2 YYDKDF (reference sequence). CDR3 residues: CATSRGWGRGNEQYF. CDR3 bases: TGTGCCACCAGCAGAGGATGGGGAAGGGGGAACGAGCAGTACTTC.

The genes are TRBV28 and TRBJ1-6, with D perhaps TRBD1 (6 bases). The CDR3 contains 16 residues. V gave up 5 bases and J gave up 7 bases, with 18 bases separating them. The V gene's germline CDR1 is MDHEN and CDR2 SYDVKM. In nucleotides, the CDR3 is TGTGCCAGCAGTGGTAGGGGGGGAATTCGGAATTCACCCCTCCACTTT. As protein: CASSGRGGIRNSPLHF.

The chain employs TRBV7-6 and TRBJ1-1, with D possibly matching TRBD1 (6 bases). CDR1 SGHVS and CDR2 FNYEAQ come from the germline V gene. CDR3 length: 14 amino acids. V lost 5 bases to trimming and J lost 6 bases, with 16 bases between them. As DNA, the CDR3 is TGTGCCAGCAGCCAGGAGAGGGGGGTAGCTGAAGCTTTCTTT. It yields the protein CASSQERGVAEAFF.

The chain uses TRBV5-4 and TRBJ1-6, with D tentatively TRBD1 (6 bases). The CDR3 sequence is 16 residues long. Germline V gene sequence: CDR1 SGHNT, CDR2 YYREEE (reference sequence). Trimming removed 3 bases from V and 2 bases from J, with 12 bases in between. CDR3 in DNA: TGTGCCAGCAGCTATGGACAGAGGACCTATAATTCACCCCTCCACTTT. Translated: CASSYGQRTYNSPLHF.

The V call is TRBV15, the J call TRBJ2-1; tentative D call: TRBD2 (5 bases). CDR1 and CDR2 from the germline V gene are LNHNV and YYDKDF (reference sequence). The CDR3 runs 15 residues. V lost 1 base to trimming and J lost 8 bases, with 15 bases between them. This CDR3 reads CATSRATPGLYEQFF. The CDR3 DNA reads TGTGCCACCAGCAGAGCCACGCCAGGACTCTATGAGCAGTTCTTC.

This chain links TRBV7-9 with TRBJ1-1, with a weak D call TRBD1 (5 bases). The CDR3 sequence is 15 residues long. With 3 bases removed from V and 2 bases from J, the gap between germline ends came to 13 bases. Germline V gene sequence: CDR1 SEHNR, CDR2 FQNEAQ (reference sequence). In DNA form, the CDR3 reads TGTGCCAGCAGCTTCGGGGGACTATATAACACTGAAGCTTTCTTT. This codes for CASSFGGLYNTEAFF.

This sequence joins TRBV7-3 and TRBJ2-3; 8 bases map to TRBD2. V shed 5 bases, J shed 2 bases, and the junction held 6 bases outside the gene matches. The CDR3 spans 15 residues. Germline V gene sequence: CDR1 SGHTA, CDR2 FQGTGA. CDR3 bases: TGTGCCAGCAGCCCCACTAGCGGCTACACAGATACGCAGTATTTT. Its translation: CASSPTSGYTDTQYF.

The rearrangement uses TRBV19 and TRBJ1-5; D unresolved. This CDR3 has 16 residues. Germline CDR1 reads LNHDA; CDR2 reads SQIVND (reference sequence). V lost 5 bases, J lost 1 base, and 15 bases lay in between. The CDR3 loop reads CASSPWRRASNQPQHF. CDR3 nucleotide sequence: TGTGCCAGTAGTCCCTGGCGAAGGGCCAGCAATCAGCCCCAGCATTTT.

The genes are TRBV5-1 and TRBJ2-2, with D possibly TRBD1 on 5 matching bases. V lost 1 base and J lost 7, with 14 bases in between. Per germline, CDR1 SGHRS and CDR2 YFSETQ. This CDR3 spans 15 amino acids. CDR3 residues: CASSLLPTGNGELFF. CDR3 sequence (DNA): TGCGCCAGCAGCTTGTTACCTACAGGCAACGGGGAGCTGTTTTTT.

The chain combines TRBV13 with TRBJ1-1; the D gene is possibly TRBD1 (6 bases). The CDR3 totals 13 residues. CDR1 and CDR2 (germline): PRHDT, FYEKMQ (reference sequence). V was shortened by 3 bases and J by 4 bases, with 9 bases between the two germline ends. The CDR3, as DNA: TGTGCCAGCAGCTTCTGGGGGCCCACTGAAGCTTTCTTT. It yields the protein CASSFWGPTEAFF.

The DNA for the CDR3 is TGTGCCAGCGGATTGCACTATAGGCGTGTGGATTCACCCCTCCACTTT. Translation: CASGLHYRRVDSPLHF. The genes are TRBV5-6 and TRBJ1-6; no firm D call. The CDR3 runs to 16 residues. Germline V gives CDR1 SGHDT, CDR2 YYEEEE. The V and J ends lost 7 bases and 8 bases respectively, with 22 bases between them.

In nucleotides, the CDR3 is TGTGCCAGCAGCCAGTTGGGACAGCAGAACACTGAAGCTTTCTTT. Its translation: CASSQLGQQNTEAFF. The chain links TRBV4-2 to TRBJ1-1; 7 bases agree with TRBD1. Germline CDR1 LGHNA, CDR2 YNFKEQ. With V trimmed by 3 bases and J by 1 base, 5 bases remained unmatched. This CDR3 is 15 amino acids long.

Only one count was recorded for this clone. The gene calls are TRBV11-1 and TRBJ1-6; D gene unclear. CDR1 is SGHAT and CDR2 is FQDESV in the germline V gene (reference sequence). CDR3 length: 13 residues. The V end was cut by 5 bases, the J end by 10 bases, with 12 bases between. The CDR3 DNA is TGTGCCAGCAGCCCGGAGCGGGCGTCACCCCTCCACTTT. It is translated as CASSPERASPLHF.

This clone came up a few times. V and J are TRBV5-1 and TRBJ2-2; 7 bases fit TRBD2. The J segment lost 1 base and the V segment lost 0 bases, leaving 3 bases of the junction unmatched. This CDR3 contains 16 residues. Germline CDR1 is SGHRS and CDR2 is YFSETQ. CDR3 protein: CASSLEVAGNTGELFF. DNA of the CDR3: TGCGCCAGCAGCTTGGAGGTAGCGGGGAACACCGGGGAGCTGTTTTTT. Looking up the rest from reference TRBV5-1 and TRBJ2-2 gives the full variable domain: KAGVTQTPRYLIKTRGQQVTLSCSPISGHRSVSWYQQTPGQGLQFLFEYFSETQRNKGNFPGRFSGRQFSNSRSEMNVSTLELGDSALYLCASSLEVAGNTGELFFGEGSRLTVL.

J is TRBJ2-2 and V is TRBV7-9, with 9 bases matching TRBD2. Looked up from germline, CDR1 is SEHNR and CDR2 is FQNEAQ (reference sequence). V was pared by 10 bases and J by 0 bases, with 6 bases of the junction left unmatched. The CDR3 is 15 residues long. CDR3 in amino acids: CAITRGGANTGELFF. CDR3 nucleotides: TGTGCCATCACTCGCGGGGGGGCGAACACCGGGGAGCTGTTTTTT.

The chain has TRBV9 and TRBJ2-3; the match to TRBD2 covers 12 bases. Germline V gene lookup returns CDR1 SGDLS and CDR2 YYNGEE. V lost 0 bases to trimming and J lost 1 base; unmatched junction nucleotides: 0. The CDR3 sequence is 16 residues long. The CDR3 protein is CASSVGLAGGTDTQYF. The CDR3 nucleotides read TGTGCCAGCAGCGTAGGACTAGCGGGGGGCACAGATACGCAGTATTTT. The full variable domain, rest sourced from reference TRBV9 and TRBJ2-3, is DSGVTQTPKHLITATGQRVTLRCSPRSGDLSVYWYQQSLDQGLQFLIQYYNGEERAKGNILERFSAQQFPDLHSELNLSSLELGDSALYFCASSVGLAGGTDTQYFGPGTRLTVL.

This rearrangement joins TRBV6-6 to TRBJ2-3; D possibly corresponds to TRBD2 (6 bases). CDR1 and CDR2 from the germline V gene are MNHNY and SVGAGI (reference sequence). This CDR3 has 16 amino acids. The V and J ends lost 8 bases and 1 base respectively, with 19 bases between them. Here the CDR3 reads CASSYILGGGTDTQYF. CDR3 nucleotides: TGTGCCAGCTCTTACATACTCGGCGGGGGCACAGATACGCAGTATTTT.

The table lists this clone with a few counts. This same CDR3 is encoded by further DNA sequences in the sample. CDR3 DNA sequence: TGTGCCAGCAGCTTGGAGGGGGGGGCGGCGGGGACGACTGAAGCTTTCTTT. It is translated as CASSLEGGAAGTTEAFF. V usage is TRBV5-5 and J usage is TRBJ1-1; TRBD1 is a possible D gene (6 bases). This CDR3 comprises 17 residues. The germline V gene encodes CDR1 SGHKS and CDR2 YYEKEE (reference sequence). Deletions cut 0 bases from V and 5 bases from J, with 20 bases between.

The chain couples TRBV12-3 or TRBV12-4 to TRBJ1-1, with unresolved D. Trimming left V 7 bases short and J 7 bases short, with 10 bases between. The CDR3 is made up of 11 amino acids. The CDR3 region has the DNA TGTGCCAGCACCAAAGGGCATGAAGCTTTCTTT. It encodes CASTKGHEAFF.

V gene TRBV7-9 combines with J gene TRBJ2-3; possible D gene TRBD2, 6 bases. The V end lost 3 bases, the J end lost 0 bases, and 16 bases lay between the germline ends. CDR1 is SEHNR, CDR2 FQNEAQ, per germline (reference sequence). The CDR3 spans 17 residues. The CDR3 DNA sequence: TGTGCCAGCAGCTTGACGCCTAGAGGGACTAGCACAGATACGCAGTATTTT. Translated: CASSLTPRGTSTDTQYF.

The chain combines TRBV23-1 with TRBJ1-2; D call uncertain. TRBV23-1 is an open reading frame whose function is uncertain. V was cut by 0 bases and J by 6 bases, with 2 bases left in between. The CDR3 has 11 residues. The CDR3 loop is CASSQSDGYTF. The CDR3 DNA reads as TGCGCCAGCAGTCAATCCGATGGCTACACCTTC.

The chain combines TRBV2 with TRBJ1-1, with 9 bases aligning to TRBD1. The J segment lost 8 bases and the V segment lost 7 bases, leaving 14 bases of the junction unmatched. The CDR3 spans 15 residues. Looked up from germline, CDR1 is SNHLY and CDR2 is FYNNEI. The CDR3 sequence: CASNKGQGRGSEAFF. In DNA, the CDR3 is TGTGCCAGCAACAAAGGACAGGGGCGAGGGTCCGAAGCTTTCTTT. Using reference TRBV2 and TRBJ1-1 for the parts outside the CDR3, the full variable domain is EPEVTQTPSHQVTQMGQEVILRCVPISNHLYFYWYRQILGQKVEFLVSFYNNEISEKSEIFDDQFSVERPDGSNFTLKIRSTKLEDSAMYFCASNKGQGRGSEAFFGQGTRLTVV.